Listed below are T cell receptor beta chains from one sample, sequenced in a study of shared clonotypes between healthy human individuals. Here immunoSEQ multiplex PCR was the method, and the copy in TCRdb shows in-frame clones only, minus some. This table holds a few million clones, 85% to 95% found once. Material: naive CD4+ T cells from PBMCs. Every receptor here comes from a young man in good health. Some clones in this sample may be carry-over from other donors' samples. The CDR3 runs from the conserved cysteine through the conserved F or W. A D gene is named only where the DNA matches it firmly.

D: .
V: TRBV5-1
J: TRBJ2-1
CDR3: CASSLEGPRDEQFF

D: .
V: TRBV5-1
J: TRBJ2-1
CDR3: CASSQQGNEQFF

D: .
V: TRBV21-1
J: TRBJ1-2
CDR3: CSPANYGYTF

D: .
V: TRBV7-8
J: TRBJ2-5
CDR3: CASSSVETQYF

D: TRBD1
V: TRBV5-1
J: TRBJ1-1
CDR3: CASGGQWNTEAFF

D: TRBD2
V: TRBV4-2
J: TRBJ2-1
CDR3: CASSRPGLAVSNEQFF

D: TRBD1
V: TRBV10-3
J: TRBJ2-7
CDR3: CAMRQGRGDEQYF

D: TRBD2
V: TRBV5-1
J: TRBJ2-1
CDR3: CASSFLAGANGEQFF

D: .
V: TRBV9
J: TRBJ2-1
CDR3: CASSVRMNNEQFF

D: .
V: TRBV27
J: TRBJ2-1
CDR3: CASSLRGNEQFF